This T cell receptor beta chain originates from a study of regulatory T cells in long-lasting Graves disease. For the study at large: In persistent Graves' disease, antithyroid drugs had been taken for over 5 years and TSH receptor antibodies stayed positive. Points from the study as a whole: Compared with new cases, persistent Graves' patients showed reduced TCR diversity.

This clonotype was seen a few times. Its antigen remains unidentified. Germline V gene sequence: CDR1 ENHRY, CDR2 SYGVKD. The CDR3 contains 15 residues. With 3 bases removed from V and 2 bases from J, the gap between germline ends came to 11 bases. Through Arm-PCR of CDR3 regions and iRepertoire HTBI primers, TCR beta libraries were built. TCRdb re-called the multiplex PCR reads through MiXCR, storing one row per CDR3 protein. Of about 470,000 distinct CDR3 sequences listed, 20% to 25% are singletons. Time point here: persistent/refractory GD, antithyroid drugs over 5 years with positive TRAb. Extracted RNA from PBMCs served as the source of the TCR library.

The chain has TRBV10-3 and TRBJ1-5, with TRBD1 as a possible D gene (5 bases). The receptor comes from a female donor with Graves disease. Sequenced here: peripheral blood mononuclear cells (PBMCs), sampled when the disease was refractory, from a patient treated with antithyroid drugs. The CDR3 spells CAISDRDLGNQPQHF. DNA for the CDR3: TGTGCCATCAGTGACCGGGACCTAGGCAATCAGCCCCAGCATTTT.